The clone carrying this TCR beta chain was observed at least ten times. The V gene's germline CDR1 is DFQATT and CDR2 SNEGSKA (reference sequence). This CDR3 has 13 residues. V was trimmed by 3 bases and J by 6 bases, leaving 14 bases between them. TCRdb passed the 5' RACE reads through MiXCR, listing each CDR3 protein once. This sample yields some 60,000 distinct CDR3 sequences, of which roughly 10% are seen a single time; about an eighth belongs to the top ten. This sample is drawn from a study of neurological immune-mediated disorders. Time point meaning: longitudinal time-point 2. This clonotype originated in a man aged 25 to 40 in good health. The genes are TRBV20-1 and TRBJ2-5; D gene ambiguous. Sequenced: PBMCs. The CDR3 DNA follows: TGCAGTGCTAGCCCGGAGTTGGTAAAGACCCAGTACTTC. Amino acid sequence: CSASPELVKTQYF.